This T cell receptor beta chain was sequenced in a study of blood T cell repertoires in COVID-19. Repertoires were generated with immunoSEQ multiplex PCR, while TCRdb's copy carries only in-frame clones and drops some. The sample carries around 240,000 clones, about 89% recorded once. Trimming took 5 bases from V and 7 from J; bases not matched to a gene: 6. The CDR3 is 14 amino acids. Germline CDR1 is SGHTA and CDR2 is FQGNSA. The chain joins TRBV7-2 to TRBJ2-1, with 9 bases that match TRBD1. The receptor's source is a human donor in a cohort exposed to, infected with or recovered from COVID-19 (not recorded which). The donor label of this sample is uncertain. The sample comprised PBMCs or T cells enriched from blood (not recorded which). The CDR3 nucleotides are TGTGCCAGCAGCATCGACAGGGGGAGGAATGAGCAGTTCTTC. Its translation: CASSIDRGRNEQFF.